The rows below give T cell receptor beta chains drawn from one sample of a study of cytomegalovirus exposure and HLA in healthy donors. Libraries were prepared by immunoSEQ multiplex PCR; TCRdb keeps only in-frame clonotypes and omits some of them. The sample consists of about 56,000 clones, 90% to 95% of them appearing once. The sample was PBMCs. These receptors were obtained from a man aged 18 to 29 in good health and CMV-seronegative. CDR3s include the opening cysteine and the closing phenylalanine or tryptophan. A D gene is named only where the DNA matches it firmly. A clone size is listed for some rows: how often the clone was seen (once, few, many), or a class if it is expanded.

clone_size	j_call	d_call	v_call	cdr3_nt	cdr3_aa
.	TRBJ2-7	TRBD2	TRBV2	TGTGCCAGCAGGGTCGGACTAGCGGGACTCTACGAGCAGTACTTC	CASRVGLAGLYEQYF
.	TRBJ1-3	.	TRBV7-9	TGTGCCAGCAGCACTTCTGGAAACACCATATATTTT	CASSTSGNTIYF
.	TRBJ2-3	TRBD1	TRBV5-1	TGCGCCAGCAGCTTGGGATCGACAGGGGGCACAGATACGCAGTATTTT	CASSLGSTGGTDTQYF
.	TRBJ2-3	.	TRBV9	TGTGCCAGCAGCGTAGGGGGAGACACAGATACGCAGTATTTT	CASSVGGDTDTQYF
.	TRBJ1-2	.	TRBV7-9	TGTGCCAGCAGCCCCTTAAGCTTAAACTATGGCTACACCTTC	CASSPLSLNYGYTF
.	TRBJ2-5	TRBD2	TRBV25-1	TGTGCCAGCAGTGATTCCGGGACTAGCGGGAGCGAGACCCAGTACTTC	CASSDSGTSGSETQYF
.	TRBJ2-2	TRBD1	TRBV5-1	TGCGCCAGCAGCGGGGACAGGGTCAGCACCGGGGAGCTGTTTTTT	CASSGDRVSTGELFF
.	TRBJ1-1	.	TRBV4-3	TGCGCCAGCAGCCAAGTATATTACGGCGGGGGCTGGAACACTGAAGCTTTCTTT	CASSQVYYGGGWNTEAFF
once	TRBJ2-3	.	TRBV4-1	TGCGCCAGCAGCTGGGGCGGCACAGATACGCAGTATTTT	CASSWGGTDTQYF
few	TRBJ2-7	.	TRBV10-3	TGTGCCATCAGTGAAAGGGGGGACAGCTACGAGCAGTACTTC	CAISERGDSYEQYF
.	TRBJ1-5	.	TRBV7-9	TGTGCCAGCAGCTCCCCGGGGGGCGGTCAGCCCCAGCATTTT	CASSSPGGGQPQHF
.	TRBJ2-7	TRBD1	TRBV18	TGTGCCAGCTCCCTAGGACAGGCTATTGCCTACGAGCAGTACTTC	CASSLGQAIAYEQYF
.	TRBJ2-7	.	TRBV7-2	TGTGCCAGCAGCTTAAACCGGGGCTCCTACGAGCAGTACTTC	CASSLNRGSYEQYF
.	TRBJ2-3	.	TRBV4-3	TGCGCCAGTTCTGGGACTAGCACAGATACGCAGTATTTT	CASSGTSTDTQYF
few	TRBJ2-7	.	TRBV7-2	TGTGCCAGCAGCTCCGTGGGACTCGAACGGGACTTC	CASSSVGLERDF
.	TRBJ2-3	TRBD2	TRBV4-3	TGCGCCAGCAGCCAGGCGACTAGCGGGAACACAGATACGCAGTATTTT	CASSQATSGNTDTQYF
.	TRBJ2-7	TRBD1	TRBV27	TGTGCCAGCAGTTCGTTAGGGACAGGGAAATCGCCCTACGAGCAGTACTTC	CASSSLGTGKSPYEQYF
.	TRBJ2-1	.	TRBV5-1	TGCGCCAGCAGCTTGCCAGCGCAGAGCTCCTACAATGAGCAGTTCTTC	CASSLPAQSSYNEQFF
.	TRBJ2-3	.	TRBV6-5	TGTGCCAGCAGCCTCCCCAGCACAGATACGCAGTATTTT	CASSLPSTDTQYF
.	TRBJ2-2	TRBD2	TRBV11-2	TGTGCCAGCAGCAACATAGCGGGAGGCGTAACCGGGGAGCTGTTTTTT	CASSNIAGGVTGELFF
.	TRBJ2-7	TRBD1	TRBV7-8	TGTGCCAGCAGCTTAGCGGGACAGGCTTACGAGCAGTACTTC	CASSLAGQAYEQYF
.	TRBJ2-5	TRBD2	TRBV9	TGTGCCAGCAGCGTCGACCCAGCGGGAGGGGTGCAAGAGACCCAGTACTTC	CASSVDPAGGVQETQYF
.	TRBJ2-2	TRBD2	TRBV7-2	TGTGCCAGCAGCTTACCTCACAGCGGGAGGGCCGGGGAGCTGTTTTTT	CASSLPHSGRAGELFF
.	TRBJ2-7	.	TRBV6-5	TGTGCCAGCAGTTCCCCGGACAACTCCTACGAGCAGTACTTC	CASSSPDNSYEQYF
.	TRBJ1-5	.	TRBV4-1	TGCGCCAGCAGCCAACAGGACAGAAGCAATCAGCCCCAGCATTTT	CASSQQDRSNQPQHF
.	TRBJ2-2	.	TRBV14	TGTGCCAGCAGCCAAGTTATCACCGGGGAGCTGTTTTTT	CASSQVITGELFF
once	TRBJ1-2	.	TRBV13	TGTGCCAGCAGCTTAGCGAGAGGGCCGGGCTACACCTTC	CASSLARGPGYTF
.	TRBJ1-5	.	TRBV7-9	TGTGCCAGCAGCTTAGTTAGCGGGAATAGCAATCAGCCCCAGCATTTT	CASSLVSGNSNQPQHF
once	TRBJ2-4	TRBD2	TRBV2	TGTGCCAGCAGTGGTGGGGGGGGTCTATTAAACATTCAGTACTTC	CASSGGGGLLNIQYF
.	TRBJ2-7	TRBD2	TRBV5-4	TGTGCCAGCAGCCTTCCAGGGACTAGGTATTACGAGCAGTACTTC	CASSLPGTRYYEQYF
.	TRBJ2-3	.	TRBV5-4	TGTGCCAGCAGCGCGCCGGGAAATCTGGGTCATACGCAGTATTTT	CASSAPGNLGHTQYF
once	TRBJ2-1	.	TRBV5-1	TGCGCCAGCAGCTTGGTCCCGAACTTCTACAATGAGCAGTTCTTC	CASSLVPNFYNEQFF
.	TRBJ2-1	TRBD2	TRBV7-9	TGTGCCAGCAGCTTAATTCGGGAGGGAGGGGTCTTC	CASSLIREGGVF
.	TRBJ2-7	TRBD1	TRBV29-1	TGCAGCGTTGAAGATGTGGGTCGACAGGGCAACTCCTACGAGCAGTACTTC	CSVEDVGRQGNSYEQYF
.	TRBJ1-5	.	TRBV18	TGTGCCAGCTCACCACCGTTAGACAATAGCAATCAGCCCCAGCATTTT	CASSPPLDNSNQPQHF
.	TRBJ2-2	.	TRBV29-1	TGCAGCGTTGAAGTCCAGGGGAACACCGGGGAGCTGTTTTTT	CSVEVQGNTGELFF
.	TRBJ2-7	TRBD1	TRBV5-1	TGCGCCAGCAGCTCCCGGACAGGGGGTGTCTACGAGCAGTACTTC	CASSSRTGGVYEQYF
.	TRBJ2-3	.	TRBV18	TGTGCCAGCTCACCAGCCGCGTCCGATACGCAGTATTTT	CASSPAASDTQYF
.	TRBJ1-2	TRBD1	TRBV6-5	TGTGCCAGCAGTTACGCGGGACAGGATTATGGCTACACCTTC	CASSYAGQDYGYTF
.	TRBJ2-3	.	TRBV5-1	TGCGCCAGCAGCGTGGCGTTGGCTAGCGAATATCCGCAGTATTTT	CASSVALASEYPQYF
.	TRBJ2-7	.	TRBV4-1	TGCGCCAGCAGCCAAGGGGCAGGGCCCTACGAGCAGTACTTC	CASSQGAGPYEQYF
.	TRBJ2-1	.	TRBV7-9	TGTGCCAGCAGCTTAGAGATTAGCAATGAGCAGTTCTTC	CASSLEISNEQFF
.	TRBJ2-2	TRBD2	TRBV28	TGTGCCAGTAGCGGGACGGAGAACACCGGGGAGCTGTTTTTT	CASSGTENTGELFF
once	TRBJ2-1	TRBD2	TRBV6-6	TGTGCCCTCACCCGGCTAGCGGTGAACAATGAGCAGTTCTTC	CALTRLAVNNEQFF
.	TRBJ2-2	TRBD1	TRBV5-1	TGCGCCAGCAGCGCGGGACAGGGGAACACCGGGGAGCTGTTTTTT	CASSAGQGNTGELFF
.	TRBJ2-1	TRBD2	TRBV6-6	TGTGCCAGCAGAGACACCGGGACTAGCGGTGGAAATGAGCAGTTCTTC	CASRDTGTSGGNEQFF
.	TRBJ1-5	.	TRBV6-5	TGTGCCAGCAGTCCCGAGGCAGGGTATCAGCCCCAGCATTTT	CASSPEAGYQPQHF
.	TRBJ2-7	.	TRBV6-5	TGTGCCAGCACCTATGGGGTAGGGGGCGAGCAGTACTTC	CASTYGVGGEQYF
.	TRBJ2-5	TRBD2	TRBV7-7	TGTGCTAGCAGCCAACCCCCCCTTCTCCGGTCTAGCGGGGAAGAGACCCAGTACTTC	CASSQPPLLRSSGEETQYF
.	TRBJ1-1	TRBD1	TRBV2	TGTGCCAGCAGTCAGCGTCAGGGGGTAAACACTGAAGCTTTCTTT	CASSQRQGVNTEAFF
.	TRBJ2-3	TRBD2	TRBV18	TGTGCCAGCTCACCAAGTAGCGGGAGTCGTGCCTTCACAGATACGCAGTATTTT	CASSPSSGSRAFTDTQYF
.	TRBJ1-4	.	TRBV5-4	TGTGCCAGCAGAGACTACACTGCAACTAATGAAAAACTGTTTTTT	CASRDYTATNEKLFF
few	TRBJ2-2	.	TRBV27	TGTGCCAGCAGTCCCCAGGGCACCGGGGAGCTGTTTTTT	CASSPQGTGELFF
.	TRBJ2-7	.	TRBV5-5	TGTGCCAGCAGCTGGACAGCCAGCTCCTACGAGCAGTACTTC	CASSWTASSYEQYF
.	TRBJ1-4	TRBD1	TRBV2	TGTGCCAGCAGTCGGGACAGGGGGAGTGAAAAACTGTTTTTT	CASSRDRGSEKLFF
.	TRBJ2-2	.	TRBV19	TGTGCCAGTAGTATCAGCGGGACAGGCGGCGGGGAGCTGTTTTTT	CASSISGTGGGELFF
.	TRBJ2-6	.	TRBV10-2	TGCGCCAGCAGTCGGTCCCTCGCTGCGGTGGGGGCCAACGTCCTGACTTTC	CASSRSLAAVGANVLTF